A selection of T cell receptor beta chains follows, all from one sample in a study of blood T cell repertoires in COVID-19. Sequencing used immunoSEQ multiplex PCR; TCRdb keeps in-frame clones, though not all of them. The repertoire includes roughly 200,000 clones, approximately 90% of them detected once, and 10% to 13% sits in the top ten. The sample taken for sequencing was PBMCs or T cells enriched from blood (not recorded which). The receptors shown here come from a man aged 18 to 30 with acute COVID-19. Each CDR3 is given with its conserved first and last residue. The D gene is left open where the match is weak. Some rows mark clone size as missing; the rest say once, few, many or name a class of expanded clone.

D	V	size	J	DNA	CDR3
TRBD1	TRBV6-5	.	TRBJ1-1	TGTGCCAGCAGTTACCTTCAACAGGGGAAAACTGAAGCTTTCTTT	CASSYLQQGKTEAFF
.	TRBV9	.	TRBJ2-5	TGTGCCAGCAGCGTAGAAGAACTAGGTTCAGAGACCCAGTACTTC	CASSVEELGSETQYF
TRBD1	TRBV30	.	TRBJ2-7	TGTGCCTGGAGTGCGGGACAGTCCTACGAGCAGTACTTC	CAWSAGQSYEQYF
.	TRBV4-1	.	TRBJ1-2	TGCGCCAGCAGGCGTTACGATGGAGCTAACTATGGCTACACCTTC	CASRRYDGANYGYTF
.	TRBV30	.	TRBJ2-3	TGTGCCCTATCCAGAGGAAGCACAGATACGCAGTATTTT	CALSRGSTDTQYF
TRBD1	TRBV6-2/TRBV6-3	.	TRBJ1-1	TGTGCCAGCAGTCGCCGGGACAGGGGCACTGAAGCTTTCTTT	CASSRRDRGTEAFF
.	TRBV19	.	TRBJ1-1	TGTGCCAGTAGTATGAAGGGGTATACTGAAGCTTTCTTT	CASSMKGYTEAFF
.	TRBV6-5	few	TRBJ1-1	TGTGCCAGCACCCGGGGGGTCTCCACTGAAGCTTTCTTT	CASTRGVSTEAFF
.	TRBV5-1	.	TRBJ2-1	TGCGCCAGCAGCCGAGGCAATGAGCAGTTCTTC	CASSRGNEQFF
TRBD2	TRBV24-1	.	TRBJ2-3	TGTGCCACCAGTGATCCGGCGCTAGCGGGAGGTAGCACAGATACGCAGTATTTT	CATSDPALAGGSTDTQYF
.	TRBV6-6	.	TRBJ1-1	TGTGCCAGCAGCCCAGGGAACACTGAAGCTTTCTTT	CASSPGNTEAFF
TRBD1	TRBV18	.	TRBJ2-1	TGTGCCAGCTCACTTGGGACAGGCCGTGAGCAGTTCTTC	CASSLGTGREQFF
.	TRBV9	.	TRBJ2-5	TGTGCCAGCAGCATCCGAGGGAGAATTCAAGAGACCCAGTACTTC	CASSIRGRIQETQYF
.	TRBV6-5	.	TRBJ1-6	TGTGCCAGCAAGCGGGCAGGCAGTTCACCCCTCCACTTT	CASKRAGSSPLHF
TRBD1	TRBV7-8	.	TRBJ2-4	TGTGCCAGCAGCTTGGGCCAGGGACAGGGGGTTTTAGCCAAAAACATTCAGTACTTC	CASSLGQGQGVLAKNIQYF
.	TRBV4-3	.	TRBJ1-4	TGCGCCAGCAGCCAAGATCGGGGGAAAAAACTGTTTTTT	CASSQDRGKKLFF
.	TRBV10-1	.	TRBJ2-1	TGCGCTACCGGGGAGAGCTGGGGTGAGCAGTTCTTC	CATGESWGEQFF
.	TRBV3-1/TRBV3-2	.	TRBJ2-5	TGTGCCAGCAGCCAGGGTGGCGAGGGCCAGTACTTC	CASSQGGEGQYF
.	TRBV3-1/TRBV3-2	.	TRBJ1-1	TGTGCCAGCAGCCGCGCCTCGAACACTGAAGCTTTCTTT	CASSRASNTEAFF
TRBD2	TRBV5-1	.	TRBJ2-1	TGCGCCAGCAGCCTAGGGACTAGCGGGTTTAATGAGCAGTTCTTC	CASSLGTSGFNEQFF
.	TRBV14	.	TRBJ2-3	TGTGCCAGCAGCCCGGGTTTCAACACAGATACGCAGTATTTT	CASSPGFNTDTQYF
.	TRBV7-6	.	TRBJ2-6	TGTGCCAGCAGCCAACCAGGGGATGGGGCCAACGTCCTGACTTTC	CASSQPGDGANVLTF
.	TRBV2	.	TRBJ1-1	TGTGCCAGCAGTGAAACCTGGCAATCGAACACTGAAGCTTTCTTT	CASSETWQSNTEAFF
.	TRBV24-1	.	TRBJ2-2	TGTGCCACCAGTGATGGACAGTTTGTCGGGGAGCTGTTTTTT	CATSDGQFVGELFF
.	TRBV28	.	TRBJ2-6	TGTGCCAGCAGTCCCTGGGGGCTCGGGGCCAACGTCCTGACTTTC	CASSPWGLGANVLTF
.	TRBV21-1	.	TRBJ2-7	TGTGCCAGCAGCGCTCGGGGCGGGAGGGAATACGAGCAGTACTTC	CASSARGGREYEQYF
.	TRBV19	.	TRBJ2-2	TGTGCCAGTAATCAACAGATGAACACCGGGGAGCTGTTTTTT	CASNQQMNTGELFF
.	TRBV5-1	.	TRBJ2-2	TGCGCCACGACTACAGGGACGAACACCGGGGAGCTGTTTTTT	CATTTGTNTGELFF
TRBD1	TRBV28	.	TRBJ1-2	TGTGCCAGCAGTCCCTTCCCGACAGGGGGCGACTATGGCTACACCTTC	CASSPFPTGGDYGYTF
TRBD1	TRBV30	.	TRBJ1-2	TGTGCCTGGGGGACAGGCGGCTATGGCTACACCTTC	CAWGTGGYGYTF
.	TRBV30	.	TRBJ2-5	TGTGCCTGGAGTGTAAAGATGTTCGGGGAGGAGACCCAGTACTTC	CAWSVKMFGEETQYF
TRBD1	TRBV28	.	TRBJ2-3	TGTGCCAGCAGTTCCTCCGGGACAGGGAGCACAGATACGCAGTATTTT	CASSSSGTGSTDTQYF
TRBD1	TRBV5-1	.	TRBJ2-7	TGCGCCAGCAGCATCGGGACAGGGAGTGTGCGCGAGCAGTACTTC	CASSIGTGSVREQYF
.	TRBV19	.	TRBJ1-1	TGTGCCACTACCAGGGGCCACGCATCCATGAACACTGAAGCTTTCTTT	CATTRGHASMNTEAFF
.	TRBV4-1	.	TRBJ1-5	TGCGCCAGCAGCCGCGGAGGATTGGGCGGTAGCAATCAGCCCCAGCATTTT	CASSRGGLGGSNQPQHF
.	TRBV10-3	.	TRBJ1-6	TGTGCCGCGGGCGCTCCGCTCTCACCCCTCCACTTT	CAAGAPLSPLHF
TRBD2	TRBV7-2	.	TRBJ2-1	TGTGCCAGCAGCTTGGGGACTAGCGGGAGGTACAATGAGCAGTTCTTC	CASSLGTSGRYNEQFF
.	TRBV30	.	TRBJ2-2	TGTGCCTGGAGGAAGGGTCGGGGGACCGGGGAGCTGTTTTTT	CAWRKGRGTGELFF
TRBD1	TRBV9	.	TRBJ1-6	TGTGCCAGCAGCGCCGGGACAGGGCGATCACCCCTCCACTTT	CASSAGTGRSPLHF
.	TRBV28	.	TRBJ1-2	TGTGCCAGCGCAAGCGATGGCTACACCTTC	CASASDGYTF
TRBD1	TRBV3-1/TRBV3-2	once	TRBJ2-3	TGTGCCAGCAGCCAAGTCCTTGGACAGGCTAGCACAGATACGCAGTATTTT	CASSQVLGQASTDTQYF
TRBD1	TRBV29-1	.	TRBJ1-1	TGCAGCGTCGAACAGGGGTTCACTGAAGCTTTCTTT	CSVEQGFTEAFF
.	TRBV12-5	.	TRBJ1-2	TGTGCTAGTGGTTTGGTAACAAACAGCTATGGCTACACCTTC	CASGLVTNSYGYTF
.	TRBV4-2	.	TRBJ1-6	TGTGCCAGCAGCCAAAGGCAGGGATGGGATTCACCCCTCCACTTT	CASSQRQGWDSPLHF
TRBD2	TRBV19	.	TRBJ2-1	TGTGCCAGTAGTACAGGACTAGTAAATGAGCAGTTCTTC	CASSTGLVNEQFF
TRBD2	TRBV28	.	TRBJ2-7	TGTGCCAGCAGTTCCGGGACTACGAGCTCCTACGAGCAGTACTTC	CASSSGTTSSYEQYF
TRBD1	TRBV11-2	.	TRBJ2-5	TGTGCCAGCAGCTTAGCTATGGGACAGGAACTAGAGACCCAGTACTTC	CASSLAMGQELETQYF
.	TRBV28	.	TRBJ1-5	TGTGCCAGCAGTTTGCTACAGAATGGCAATCAGCCCCAGCATTTT	CASSLLQNGNQPQHF
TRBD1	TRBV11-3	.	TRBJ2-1	TGTGCCAGCAGCTCGCAACAGGGGTATACTAGAGGCGATGAGCAGTTCTTC	CASSSQQGYTRGDEQFF
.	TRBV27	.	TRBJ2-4	TGTGCCAGCAGTAAAGGGGTGAACCTAGGCAAAAACATTCAGTACTTC	CASSKGVNLGKNIQYF
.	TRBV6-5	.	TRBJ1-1	TGTGCCAGCTTGGGAGAACTGAACACTGAAGCTTTCTTT	CASLGELNTEAFF
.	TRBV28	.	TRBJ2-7	TGTGCCAGCAAAGACAGATTCTCCTACGAGCAGTACTTC	CASKDRFSYEQYF
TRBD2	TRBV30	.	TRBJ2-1	TGTGCCTGGAGGGGACTAGCCGAAAGTCCCAATGAGCAGTTCTTC	CAWRGLAESPNEQFF
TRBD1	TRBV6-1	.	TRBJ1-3	TGTGCCAGCAGTGAAGTACAGGGGGAGGCCATATATTTT	CASSEVQGEAIYF